The 3 T cell receptor beta chains presented below share a single source sample, sequenced in a study of OX40 agonist ivuxolimab in advanced cancers. Clones were read by immunoSEQ multiplex PCR, and TCRdb kept only the in-frame ones, dropping some. The data show 72,000 or so clones, about 84% seen once. Source: CD4+ or CD8+ T cells sorted from blood, taken in a trial of the OX40 agonist ivuxolimab. All receptors derive from an adult with an advanced solid tumor such as melanoma, head and neck, liver or kidney cancer.

This rearrangement joins TRBV2 to TRBJ1-3; D is possibly TRBD1 (5 bases). The germline CDR1 and CDR2 sequences are SNHLY and FYNNEI. With 3 bases removed from V and 0 bases from J, the gap between germline ends came to 9 bases. The CDR3 loop spans 15 amino acids. CDR3 sequence (DNA): TGTGCCAGCAGTGAGTGGGGCAACTCTGGAAACACCATATATTTT. Protein: CASSEWGNSGNTIYF.

The genes are TRBV5-1 and TRBJ1-1, with D tentatively TRBD1 (5 bases). The CDR3 is made up of 17 amino acids. V shed 4 bases and J shed 1 base, with 20 bases lying between them. Looked up from germline, CDR1 is SGHRS and CDR2 is YFSETQ. Written as DNA, the CDR3 is TGCGCCAGCAGCCCCACCCGGGGAGGGGAAAGGAACACTGAAGCTTTCTTT. As protein: CASSPTRGGERNTEAFF.

This clone has only a few counts. The V gene is TRBV2, the J gene TRBJ1-6, with 9 nucleotides matching TRBD1. Germline V gene sequence: CDR1 SNHLY, CDR2 FYNNEI. Trimming removed 4 bases from V and 10 bases from J; junction bases left unmatched: 5. The CDR3 is 14 residues long. CDR3 sequence: CASSGTGEGSPLHF. As DNA, the CDR3 is TGTGCCAGCAGTGGGACAGGGGAAGGGTCACCCCTCCACTTT.